This TCR beta chain was identified during a study of T cells in Graves' hyperthyroidism and ophthalmopathy. Germline assignment: CDR1 SGDLS and CDR2 YYNGEE. CDR3 length: 14 amino acids. Trimming removed 4 bases from V and 3 bases from J, with 13 bases in between. In the case of this clonotype: Possible read error: a much larger clone is one base away.

RNA transcripts served as the template for amplifying TCR beta CDR3 regions. With the HTBI primer set, the TCR CDR3 went through a first round of RT-PCR. Via MiXCR, TCRdb re-called the multiplex PCR reads, giving one row per CDR3 protein. The sample carries fewer than 750,000 distinct CDR3 sequences, 46% recorded once. The chain has TRBV9 and TRBJ2-5; D is possibly TRBD2 (5 bases). Sequences were obtained from peripheral blood or thyroid tissue (not recorded which). This clonotype was obtained from a woman in her late teens or twenties with Graves' hyperthyroidism. CDR3 in amino acids: CASSISGSEETQYF. The DNA of the CDR3 is TGTGCCAGCAGCATCTCGGGGAGCGAAGAGACCCAGTACTTC.